The source of this T cell receptor beta chain is a study of vaccination and CD4 T cells after COVID-19 (dated by TCRdb to between 2021 and 2024). With respect to the entire study: SARS-CoV-2 positivity had been established in the convalescent patients by nasal swab PCR, and mild disease was recorded in several of these patients and severe disease in one. Post-COVID blood samples from convalescent patients were collected a median of around 100 days after diagnosis, with a range of roughly 35 to 161 days. Control cultures received a CEFX viral epitope pool as the positive control, an HIV-1 Nef peptide pool as the negative control, or no peptide. The time from the second vaccine dose to post-vaccine blood sampling had a median of roughly 70 days and ranged from roughly 12 to 241 days. The cultures were stimulated with overlapping spike peptide pools from SARS-CoV-2 and from the common cold coronaviruses HCoV-NL63, HCoV-OC43 and HCoV-229E. Two doses of either the Pfizer-BioNTech BNT162b2 vaccine (n=8) or the Moderna mRNA-1273 vaccine (n=2) were administered to participants. The convalescent cohort included six males and four females, with two Hispanic individuals, seven Caucasians, two Asians and one multiracial person. The spike-specific CD4+ TCR repertoire was compared before and after mRNA vaccination in approximately ten COVID-19 convalescent patients and several infection-naive healthy vaccine recipients. Study-wide findings and limitations: Of the vaccine-specific clones found in convalescent patients, nearly all (304 of 307) were mono-reactive for SARS-CoV-2 spike instead of being cross-reactive with common cold coronaviruses. In convalescent patients, a median approximately 90% of post-vaccine SARS-CoV-2-reactive clones were detected only after vaccination, suggesting vaccine-specific priming. The median count of SARS-CoV-2-reactive clonotypes went up from about 23 after infection to around 38 after vaccination, although the change was not significant. The study included relatively few convalescent patients and did not analyze early timepoints after natural infection.

This clonotype occurred a few times. The antigen it recognizes is unknown. No clone much larger than this one lies a single base away; base qualities are absent. Reading from cysteine to phenylalanine, the CDR3 counts 12 amino acids. The kept DNA is CDR3 alone, 36 bases in frame from the first base. Looking up the germline V gene yields CDR1 MNHNS and CDR2 SASEGT. Trimming costs V 10 bases and J 3 bases, and their ends lie 12 bases apart. The meaning of the sample's treatment or condition label: roughly 10-day PBMC culture with coronavirus spike peptide pools or control peptides (ViraFEST assay). The study used the ViraFEST assay, which expanded antigen-specific T cells with peptide pools and then identified expanded clonotypes by TCR sequencing. Positive SARS-CoV-2 PCR tests in the convalescent patients dated from March to December 2020, before Alpha, Beta and Delta variants emerged in the United States. About 2 million PBMCs per well were cultured in IMDM with approximately 5.5% human AB serum and 9 to 10 IU/ml IL-2, plus 10 ug/ml peptide pools. Half of the culture medium was replaced with fresh IL-2-containing medium on days 3 and 7. After ten to eleven days of culture, CD4+ T cells were isolated by negative selection using the EasySep CD4+ T cell isolation kit. Ficoll-Paque Plus gradient centrifugation was used to isolate PBMCs from whole blood, and the isolated PBMCs were then either used fresh or cryopreserved at -140C. Each culture condition was generally run in triplicate wells.

To prepare the library, PCR was applied. DNA from cultured CD4+ T cells was subjected to TCR sequencing with the Oncomine TCR Beta short-read assay at the Johns Hopkins FTIC core. Genomic DNA was extracted from the cultured CD4+ T cells with the QIAamp micro DNA kit. Oncomine TCR Beta libraries from cultured CD4+ T cells were pooled using unique dual indexes and sequenced on an Illumina iSeq 100. Processing in the source paper ran as follows. Non-productive sequences were filtered out, and CDR3s that did not start with C, did not end with F or W, or were shorter than 7 amino acids were discarded. The MANAFEST web application was used to identify antigen-specific clonotypes by comparing peptide-stimulated wells against reference wells and other culture wells. For a clone to be called positive, the clone needed an FDR below 0.05, an odds ratio above 5, and a productive frequency above 0.1% in at least two of three replicate wells. Clonotypes that were significantly expanded in both SARS-CoV-2 spike wells and at least one common cold coronavirus spike condition were defined as cross-reactive. Using R version 3.6.1, CDR3 homology was evaluated through Levenshtein distances (stringdist) along with unrooted phylogenetic trees (ape). Through fastp at Q25 and MiXCR, TCRdb rebuilt clones from the public reads, retaining in-frame beta chains. Merged by CDR3 protein, the rows form single entries marked with the most common genes and DNA. What appears here as the V and J calls and clone size reflects TCRdb's work, not the paper's. This sample comprises approximately 14,000 distinct CDR3 sequences, roughly 34% of them detected only once. Jointly, the top ten make up roughly 38% of the sample.

Sample: cultured CD4+ T cells from blood. The sequence is built from TRBV6-1 and TRBJ1-2, with no confident D gene call. The clonotype comes from a human donor with COVID-19. The DNA reads TGTGCCACTTCCCACTTCTACTATGGCTACACCTTC. It encodes CATSHFYYGYTF.